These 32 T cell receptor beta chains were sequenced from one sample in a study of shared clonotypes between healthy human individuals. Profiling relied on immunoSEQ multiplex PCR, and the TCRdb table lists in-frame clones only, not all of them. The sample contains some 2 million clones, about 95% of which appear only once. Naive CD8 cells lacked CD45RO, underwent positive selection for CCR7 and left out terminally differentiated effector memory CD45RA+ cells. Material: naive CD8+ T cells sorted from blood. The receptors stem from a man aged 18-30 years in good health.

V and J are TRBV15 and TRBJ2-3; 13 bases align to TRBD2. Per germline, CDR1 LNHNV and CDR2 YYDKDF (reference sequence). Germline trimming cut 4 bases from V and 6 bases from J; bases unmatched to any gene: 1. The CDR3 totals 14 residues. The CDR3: CATSKLAGGDTQYF. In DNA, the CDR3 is TGTGCCACCAGCAAACTAGCGGGAGGGGATACGCAGTATTTT.

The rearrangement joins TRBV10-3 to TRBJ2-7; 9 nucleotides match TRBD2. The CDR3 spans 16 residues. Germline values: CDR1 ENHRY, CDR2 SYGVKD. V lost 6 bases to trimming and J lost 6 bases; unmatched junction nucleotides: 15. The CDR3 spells CAISPAGGPGYGEQYF. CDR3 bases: TGTGCCATCAGCCCAGCGGGGGGCCCGGGCTACGGCGAGCAGTACTTC.

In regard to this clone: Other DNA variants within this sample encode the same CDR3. CDR3 amino acids: CASSWDNYEQYF. The CDR3 DNA sequence: TGTGCCAGCAGCTGGGACAATTACGAGCAGTACTTC. The chain couples TRBV5-4 to TRBJ2-7; possibly TRBD1 for D (6 bases). The CDR3 has 12 residues. The germline gives CDR1 SGHNT, CDR2 YYREEE (reference sequence). The V end was cut by 3 bases, the J end by 4 bases, with 8 bases between.

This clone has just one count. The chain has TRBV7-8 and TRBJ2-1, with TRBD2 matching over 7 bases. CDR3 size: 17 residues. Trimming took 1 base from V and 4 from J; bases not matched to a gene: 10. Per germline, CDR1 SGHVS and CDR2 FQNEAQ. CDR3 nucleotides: TGTGCCAGCAGCTTAGAACCCCCCCTAGCGGAGTACAATGAGCAGTTCTTC. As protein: CASSLEPPLAEYNEQFF.

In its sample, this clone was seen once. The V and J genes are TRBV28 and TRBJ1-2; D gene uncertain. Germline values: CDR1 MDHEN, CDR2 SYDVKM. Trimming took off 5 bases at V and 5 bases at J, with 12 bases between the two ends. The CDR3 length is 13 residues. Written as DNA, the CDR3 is TGTGCCAGCAGTACAACGCGGGGTTATGGCTACACCTTC. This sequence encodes CASSTTRGYGYTF.

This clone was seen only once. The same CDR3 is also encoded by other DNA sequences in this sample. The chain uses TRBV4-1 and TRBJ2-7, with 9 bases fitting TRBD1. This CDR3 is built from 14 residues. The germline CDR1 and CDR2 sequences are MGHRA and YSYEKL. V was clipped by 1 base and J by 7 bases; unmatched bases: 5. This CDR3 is CASSQVQGAGEQYF. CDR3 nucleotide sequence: TGCGCCAGCAGCCAAGTACAGGGGGCTGGAGAGCAGTACTTC.

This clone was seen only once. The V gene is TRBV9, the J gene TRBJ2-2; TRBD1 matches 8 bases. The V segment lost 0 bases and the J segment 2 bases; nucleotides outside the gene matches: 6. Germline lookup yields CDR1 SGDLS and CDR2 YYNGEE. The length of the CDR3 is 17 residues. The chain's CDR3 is CASSVAPGGKNTGELFF. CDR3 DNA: TGTGCCAGCAGCGTAGCGCCAGGGGGCAAAAACACCGGGGAGCTGTTTTTT.

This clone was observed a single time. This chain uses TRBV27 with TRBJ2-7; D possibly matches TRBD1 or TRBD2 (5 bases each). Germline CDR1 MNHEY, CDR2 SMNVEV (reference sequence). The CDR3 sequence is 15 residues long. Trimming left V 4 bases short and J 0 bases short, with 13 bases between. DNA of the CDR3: TGTGCCAGCAGTTCGGGACGGGGCCCCTCCTACGAGCAGTACTTC. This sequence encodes CASSSGRGPSYEQYF.

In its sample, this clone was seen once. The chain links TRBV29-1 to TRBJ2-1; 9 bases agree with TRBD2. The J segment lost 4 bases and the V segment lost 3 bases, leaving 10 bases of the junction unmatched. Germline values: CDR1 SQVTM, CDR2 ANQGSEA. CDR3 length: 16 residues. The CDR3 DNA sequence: TGCAGCGTTGACTCAAATAGCGGGAGCGTTTACAATGAGCAGTTCTTC. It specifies CSVDSNSGSVYNEQFF.

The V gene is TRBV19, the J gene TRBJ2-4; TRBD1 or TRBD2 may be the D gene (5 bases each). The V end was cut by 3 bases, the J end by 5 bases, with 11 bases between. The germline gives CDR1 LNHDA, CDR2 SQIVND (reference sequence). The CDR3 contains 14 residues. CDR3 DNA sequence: TGTGCCAGTAGTATGGGGCTGGGACAAAACATTCAGTACTTC. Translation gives CASSMGLGQNIQYF.

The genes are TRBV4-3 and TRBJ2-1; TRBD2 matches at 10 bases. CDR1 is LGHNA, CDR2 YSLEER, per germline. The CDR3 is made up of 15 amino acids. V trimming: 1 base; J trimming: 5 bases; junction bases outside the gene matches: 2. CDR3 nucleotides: TGCGCCAGCAGCCAAGTTCTAGCGGGGGACAATGAGCAGTTCTTC. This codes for CASSQVLAGDNEQFF.

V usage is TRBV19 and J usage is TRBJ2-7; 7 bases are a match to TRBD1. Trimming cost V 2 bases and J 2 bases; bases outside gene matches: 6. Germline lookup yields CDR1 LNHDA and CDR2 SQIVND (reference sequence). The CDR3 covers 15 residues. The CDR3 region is CASSINPQGAYEQYF. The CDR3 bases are TGTGCCAGTAGTATAAACCCCCAGGGGGCCTACGAGCAGTACTTC.

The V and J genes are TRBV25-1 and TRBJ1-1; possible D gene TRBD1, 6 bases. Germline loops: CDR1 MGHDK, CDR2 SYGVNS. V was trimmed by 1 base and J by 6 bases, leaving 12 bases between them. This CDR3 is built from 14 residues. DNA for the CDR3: TGTGCCAGCAGTGAATGGGGGGCGGCGGCTGAAGCTTTCTTT. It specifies CASSEWGAAAEAFF.

The CDR3 protein is CASFPGTPPNYGYTF. The CDR3 nucleotides are TGTGCCAGCTTCCCCGGGACACCTCCTAACTATGGCTACACCTTC. The chain is built from TRBV5-8 and TRBJ1-2, with D perhaps matching TRBD1 (6 bases). The germline V gene has CDR1 SGHTS and CDR2 YDEGEE. This CDR3 spans 15 amino acids. Deletions cut 7 bases from V and 0 bases from J, with 16 bases between.

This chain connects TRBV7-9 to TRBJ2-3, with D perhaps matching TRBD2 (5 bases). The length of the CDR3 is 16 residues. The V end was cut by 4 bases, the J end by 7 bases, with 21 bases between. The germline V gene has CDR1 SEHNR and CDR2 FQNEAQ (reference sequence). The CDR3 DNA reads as TGTGCCAGCAGCTCCTCTTCGTCGGAGGAAGGTAATACGCAGTATTTT. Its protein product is CASSSSSSEEGNTQYF.

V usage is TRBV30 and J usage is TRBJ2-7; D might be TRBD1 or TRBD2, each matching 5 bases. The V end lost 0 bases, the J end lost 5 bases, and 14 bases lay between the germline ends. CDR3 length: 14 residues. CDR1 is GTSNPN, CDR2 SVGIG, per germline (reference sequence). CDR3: CAWSVAAGSHEQYF. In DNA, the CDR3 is TGTGCCTGGAGTGTAGCGGCAGGGTCGCACGAGCAGTACTTC.

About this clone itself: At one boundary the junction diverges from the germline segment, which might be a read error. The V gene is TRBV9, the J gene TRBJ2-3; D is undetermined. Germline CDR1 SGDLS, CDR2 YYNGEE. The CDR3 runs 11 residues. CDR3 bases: TGTGCCGGCAGCGTAACAGATACGCAGTATTTT. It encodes CAGSVTDTQYF.

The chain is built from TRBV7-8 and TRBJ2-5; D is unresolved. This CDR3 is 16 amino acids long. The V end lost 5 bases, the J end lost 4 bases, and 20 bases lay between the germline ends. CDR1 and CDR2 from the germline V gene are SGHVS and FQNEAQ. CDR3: CASSTFETRLGETQYF. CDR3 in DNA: TGTGCCAGCAGCACCTTTGAGACCCGGCTGGGAGAGACCCAGTACTTC. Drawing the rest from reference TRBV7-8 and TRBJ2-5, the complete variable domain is GAGVSQSPRYKVAKRGQDVALRCDPISGHVSLFWYQQALGQGPEFLTYFQNEAQLDKSGLPSDRFFAERPEGSVSTLKIQRTQQEDSAVYLCASSTFETRLGETQYFGPGTRLLVL.

The DNA for the CDR3 is TGTGCCTGGAGGCCGGCTAGCACAGATACGCAGTATTTT. This codes for CAWRPASTDTQYF. This sequence joins TRBV30 and TRBJ2-3; D gene unclear. The V and J ends lost 3 bases and 0 bases respectively, with 7 bases between them. The CDR3 has 13 amino acids. Looked up from germline, CDR1 is GTSNPN and CDR2 is SVGIG (reference sequence).

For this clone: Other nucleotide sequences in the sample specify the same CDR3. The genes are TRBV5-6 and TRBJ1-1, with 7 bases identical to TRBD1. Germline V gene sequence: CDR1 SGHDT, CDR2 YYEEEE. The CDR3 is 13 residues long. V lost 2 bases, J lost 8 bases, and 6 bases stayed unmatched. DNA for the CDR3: TGTGCCAGCAGCTTAGGGGGCAGTGGAGAAGCTTTCTTT. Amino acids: CASSLGGSGEAFF.

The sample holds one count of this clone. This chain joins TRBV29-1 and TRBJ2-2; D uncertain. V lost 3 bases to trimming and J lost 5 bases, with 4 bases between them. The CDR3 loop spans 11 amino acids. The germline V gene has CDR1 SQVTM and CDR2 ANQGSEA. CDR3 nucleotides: TGCAGCGTTGATAAAACCGGGGAGCTGTTTTTT. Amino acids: CSVDKTGELFF.

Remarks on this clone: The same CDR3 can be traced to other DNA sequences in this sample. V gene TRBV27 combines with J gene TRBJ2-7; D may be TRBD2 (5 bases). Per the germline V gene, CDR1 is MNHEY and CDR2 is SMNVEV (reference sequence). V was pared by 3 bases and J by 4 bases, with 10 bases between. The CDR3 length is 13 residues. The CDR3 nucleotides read TGTGCCAGCAGTTTCGGGGATACTTACGAGCAGTACTTC. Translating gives CASSFGDTYEQYF.

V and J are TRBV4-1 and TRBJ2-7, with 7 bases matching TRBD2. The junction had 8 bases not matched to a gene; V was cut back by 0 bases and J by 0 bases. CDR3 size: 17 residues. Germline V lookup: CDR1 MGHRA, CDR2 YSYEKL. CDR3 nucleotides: TGCGCCAGCAGCCAAGACCTGGAGAGCGGGAACTCCTACGAGCAGTACTTC. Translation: CASSQDLESGNSYEQYF.

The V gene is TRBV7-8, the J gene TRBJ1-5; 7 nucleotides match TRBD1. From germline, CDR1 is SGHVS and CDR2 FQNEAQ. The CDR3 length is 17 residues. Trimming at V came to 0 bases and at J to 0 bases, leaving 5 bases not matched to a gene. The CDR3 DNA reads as TGTGCCAGCAGCTTAGCTCCGGGGACAGATAGCAATCAGCCCCAGCATTTT. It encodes CASSLAPGTDSNQPQHF.

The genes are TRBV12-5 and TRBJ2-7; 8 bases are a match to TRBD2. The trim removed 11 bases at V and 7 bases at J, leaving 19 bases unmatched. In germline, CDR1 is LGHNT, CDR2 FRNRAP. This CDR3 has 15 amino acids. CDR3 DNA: TGTGCTCCCAGCCAGGCCCATAGCGGGACTGAGGAGCAGTACTTC. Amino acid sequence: CAPSQAHSGTEEQYF.

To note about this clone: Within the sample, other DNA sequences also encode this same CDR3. The CDR3 spells CASSLGQGLYEQYF. The CDR3 bases are TGTGCCAGCAGTCTGGGACAGGGATTATACGAGCAGTACTTC. The chain has TRBV27 and TRBJ2-7, with TRBD1 identical over 9 bases. Germline V lookup: CDR1 MNHEY, CDR2 SMNVEV (reference sequence). Germline trimming cut 5 bases from V and 4 bases from J; bases unmatched to any gene: 6. CDR3 length equals 14 residues.

CDR3 nucleotide sequence: TGTGCCAGCAGCTCCCTGGTCGGGGGAGGCGAGGTGGACCAGTACTTC. Its translation: CASSSLVGGGEVDQYF. The V gene is TRBV7-9, the J gene TRBJ2-5; D perhaps matches TRBD2 (6 bases). V lost 4 bases and J 10 bases, leaving 25 bases between the germline ends. The CDR3 loop spans 16 amino acids. Germline assignment: CDR1 SEHNR and CDR2 FQNEAQ (reference sequence).

DNA for the CDR3: TGTGCCAGCAGCTTGGAGGGACAGGCTCACTATGGCTACACCTTC. Protein sequence: CASSLEGQAHYGYTF. The chain has TRBV5-6 and TRBJ1-2; 8 nucleotides match TRBD1. Trimming cost V 0 bases and J 3 bases; bases outside gene matches: 4. The germline V gene encodes CDR1 SGHDT and CDR2 YYEEEE. CDR3 length equals 15 residues.

CDR3 in amino acids: CASSFHGIAYEQFF. CDR3 nucleotides: TGTGCCAGCAGCTTTCATGGGATTGCTTATGAGCAGTTCTTC. The chain employs TRBV5-4 and TRBJ2-1, with D hard to call. The CDR3 consists of 14 residues. Germline V CDR1 and CDR2: SGHNT, YYREEE (reference sequence). V lost 2 bases and J lost 8, with 14 bases in between.

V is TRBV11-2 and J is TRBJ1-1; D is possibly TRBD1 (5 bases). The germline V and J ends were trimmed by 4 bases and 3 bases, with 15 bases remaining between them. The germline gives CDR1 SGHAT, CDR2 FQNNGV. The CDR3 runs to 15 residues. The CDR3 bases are TGTGCCAGCAGCTACCCCCCAACAGGCTACACTGAAGCTTTCTTT. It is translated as CASSYPPTGYTEAFF.

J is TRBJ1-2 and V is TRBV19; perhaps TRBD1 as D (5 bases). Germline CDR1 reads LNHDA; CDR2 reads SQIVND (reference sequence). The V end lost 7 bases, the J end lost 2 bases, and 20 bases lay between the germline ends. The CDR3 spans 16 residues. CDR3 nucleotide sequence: TGTGCCAGTAACACCTTCGGGGGAGGTCGAAACTATGGCTACACCTTC. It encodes CASNTFGGGRNYGYTF.

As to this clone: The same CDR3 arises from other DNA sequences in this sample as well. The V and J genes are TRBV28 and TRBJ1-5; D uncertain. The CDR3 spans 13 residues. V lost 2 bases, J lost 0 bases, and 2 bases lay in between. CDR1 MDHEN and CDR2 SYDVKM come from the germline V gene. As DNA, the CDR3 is TGTGCCAGCAGTTTAAATAGCAATCAGCCCCAGCATTTT. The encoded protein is CASSLNSNQPQHF.